The 26 T cell receptor beta chains below were found in one sample sequenced in a study of long-term antiretroviral therapy in people with HIV. A v3.0 immunoSEQ assay was performed at survey level. Some clones are missing from TCRdb's copy, which holds only in-frame ones; the method was immunoSEQ multiplex PCR. The profile shows tens of thousands of clones, approximately 80% of them singletons. This material consisted of unsorted PBMCs, taken 0.3 years after starting antiretroviral therapy. The receptors derive from a man aged 35-49 years with HIV.

V usage is TRBV4-3 and J usage is TRBJ2-2; 10 nucleotides agree with TRBD1. V dropped 2 bases and J dropped 4; count of bases not matched to a gene: 4. The CDR3 extends over 16 amino acids. Germline CDR1 reads LGHNA; CDR2 reads YSLEER. The CDR3 reads CASSQPDRGGTGELFF. For the CDR3, the DNA is TGCGCCAGCAGCCAACCGGACAGGGGGGGCACCGGGGAGCTGTTTTTT.

The chain employs TRBV5-4 and TRBJ2-2; 8 nucleotides align to TRBD2. Trimming cost V 4 bases and J 3 bases; bases outside gene matches: 14. Germline V gene lookup returns CDR1 SGHNT and CDR2 YYREEE (reference sequence). This CDR3 region has 18 residues. CDR3: CASSPTPARGGHTGELFF. CDR3 sequence (DNA): TGTGCCAGCAGCCCGACCCCGGCCCGCGGGGGGCACACCGGGGAGCTGTTTTTT.

The CDR3 sequence is CASSPRTGPSYEQYF. DNA for the CDR3: TGTGCCAGCAGCCCGAGGACAGGGCCCTCCTACGAGCAGTACTTC. The chain joins TRBV7-6 to TRBJ2-7; 8 bases match TRBD1. Germline CDR1 SGHVS, CDR2 FNYEAQ. The CDR3 spans 15 residues. V trimming: 5 bases; J trimming: 0 bases; junction bases outside the gene matches: 6.

This rearrangement joins TRBV6-5 to TRBJ1-2; D unclear. Germline assignment: CDR1 MNHEY and CDR2 SVGAGI. The CDR3 spans 16 residues. Trimming took off 0 bases at V and 2 bases at J, with 13 bases between the two ends. The CDR3 sequence: CASSYSDHKGNYGYTF. CDR3 coding DNA: TGTGCCAGCAGTTACTCTGACCATAAGGGAAACTATGGCTACACCTTC.

V gene TRBV2 combines with J gene TRBJ2-5, with D tentatively TRBD1 (5 bases). CDR3 length: 13 amino acids. Trimming took off 10 bases at V and 5 bases at J, with 17 bases between the two ends. Germline assignment: CDR1 SNHLY and CDR2 FYNNEI. The CDR3 bases are TGTGCCACCAACCCAGGGTTTTCGGAGACCCAGTACTTC. This translates into CATNPGFSETQYF.

The V call is TRBV7-2, the J call TRBJ2-5, with D perhaps TRBD1 (5 bases). The V and J ends lost 2 bases and 4 bases respectively, with 14 bases between them. Germline V gene sequence: CDR1 SGHTA, CDR2 FQGNSA. The CDR3 spans 15 residues. CDR3 DNA sequence: TGTGCCAGCAGCTTACTTATGGTTCAGGGAGAGACCCAGTACTTC. It encodes CASSLLMVQGETQYF.

The V and J genes are TRBV28 and TRBJ2-3; 9 bases match TRBD2. The CDR3 loop spans 15 amino acids. Germline V gives CDR1 MDHEN, CDR2 SYDVKM. After removal of 7 bases from V and 2 bases from J, the junction contained 7 bases not matched to a gene. CDR3 in amino acids: CASTSREGITDTQYF. The CDR3 DNA is TGTGCCAGCACCTCGCGGGAGGGTATCACAGATACGCAGTATTTT.

The V and J genes are TRBV4-3 and TRBJ2-3; unclear D gene. Germline CDR1 reads LGHNA; CDR2 reads YSLEER. The V gene lost 0 bases and the J gene lost 6 bases, with 13 bases spanning the gap. This CDR3 is 15 amino acids long. Here the CDR3 DNA reads TGCGCCAGCAGCCAAGACTGGCCCCAAGGGGATACGCAGTATTTT. Residues: CASSQDWPQGDTQYF.

This clone has a handful of counts. The chain couples TRBV11-2 to TRBJ2-7; 9 bases are a match to TRBD2. With 1 base clipped from V and 2 bases from J, the junction kept 0 bases outside the gene matches. The CDR3 has 14 amino acids. CDR1 and CDR2 (germline): SGHAT, FQNNGV. In nucleotides, the CDR3 is TGTGCCAGCAGCTTAGGCGGGAGGGCCTACGAGCAGTACTTC. As protein: CASSLGGRAYEQYF.

The V gene is TRBV27, the J gene TRBJ2-5; 9 bases map to TRBD1. From germline, CDR1 is MNHEY and CDR2 SMNVEV (reference sequence). After removal of 3 bases from V and 4 bases from J, the junction contained 3 bases not matched to a gene. There are 14 residues in the CDR3. CDR3 sequence: CASSLTGGGETQYF. The CDR3 DNA sequence: TGTGCCAGCAGTTTGACAGGGGGAGGAGAGACCCAGTACTTC.

This sequence joins TRBV7-9 and TRBJ1-2, with 7 positions matching TRBD1. This CDR3 spans 14 amino acids. V shed 5 bases and J 4 bases; nucleotides not matched to a gene: 7. Looked up from germline, CDR1 is SEHNR and CDR2 is FQNEAQ (reference sequence). The CDR3 spells CASSDWTGVYGYTF. The CDR3 DNA follows: TGTGCCAGCAGCGATTGGACAGGAGTCTATGGCTACACCTTC.

The genes are TRBV28 and TRBJ1-4; a weak D match, TRBD1 (6 bases). Germline V gives CDR1 MDHEN, CDR2 SYDVKM. The CDR3 covers 12 residues. Trimming took 8 bases from V and 5 from J, leaving 9 bases between them. The CDR3 here is CASQTGNEKLFF. In nucleotides, the CDR3 is TGTGCCAGCCAAACAGGGAATGAAAAACTGTTTTTT.

The chain recombines TRBV5-5 with TRBJ2-7, with D possibly being TRBD2 (5 bases). The CDR3 runs 12 residues. Germline CDR1 reads SGHKS; CDR2 reads YYEKEE (reference sequence). Between the trimmed V and J ends, which lost 0 bases and 5 bases, there was a span of 6 bases. CDR3: CASSLDGNEQYF. CDR3 DNA sequence: TGTGCCAGCAGCTTGGACGGGAACGAGCAGTACTTC.

The CDR3 DNA reads TGTGCCAGCTCACCCCGCGCGGGGTACAATGAGCAGTTCTTC. It is translated as CASSPRAGYNEQFF. This chain uses TRBV18 with TRBJ2-1; a weak D match, TRBD2 (6 bases). Trimming cost V 3 bases and J 4 bases, with 10 bases left between them. The germline V gene has CDR1 KGHSH and CDR2 LQKENI. The length of the CDR3 is 14 residues.

The chain employs TRBV27 and TRBJ2-7; D is ambiguous. The CDR3 is 14 amino acids. CDR1 is MNHEY and CDR2 is SMNVEV in the germline V gene (reference sequence). The V and J ends lost 2 bases and 3 bases respectively, with 11 bases between them. The CDR3 loop is CASSLTKGLYEQYF. In nucleotides, the CDR3 is TGTGCCAGCAGTTTAACGAAGGGTCTCTACGAGCAGTACTTC.

The chain couples TRBV9 to TRBJ1-1, with no clear D. The CDR3 spans 15 residues. Germline V CDR1 and CDR2: SGDLS, YYNGEE. Trimming shortened V by 0 bases and J by 7 bases, and 16 bases separated the two germline ends. In DNA, the CDR3 is TGTGCCAGCAGCGTAGACCCGGGCAATCAGGTTGAAGCTTTCTTT. Protein product: CASSVDPGNQVEAFF.

The chain has TRBV5-1 and TRBJ2-5; 13 nucleotides match TRBD2. J gave up 4 bases and V 0 bases, and 0 bases lay outside the gene matches. CDR3 length: 15 residues. CDR1 and CDR2 from the germline V gene are SGHRS and YFSETQ. Here the CDR3 DNA reads TGCGCCAGCAGCTTGGGGACTAGCGGGGGAGAGACCCAGTACTTC. Translated: CASSLGTSGGETQYF.

The chain has TRBV5-4 and TRBJ2-3; possibly TRBD1 or TRBD2 for D (6 bases each). V was trimmed by 1 base and J by 1 base, leaving 19 bases between them. This CDR3 has 18 amino acids. Per the germline V gene, CDR1 is SGHNT and CDR2 is YYREEE (reference sequence). CDR3 sequence: CASSLSVRRDIGTDTQYF. Here the CDR3 DNA reads TGTGCCAGCAGCTTGAGCGTTCGGCGGGACATTGGCACAGATACGCAGTATTTT.

J is TRBJ2-7 and V is TRBV5-6; possible D gene TRBD2, 5 bases. The CDR3 has 14 residues. The V gene lost 1 base and the J gene lost 1 base, with 9 bases spanning the gap. Germline V gene data show CDR1 as SGHDT and CDR2 as YYEEEE. The CDR3 DNA is TGTGCCAGCAGCTTGCCTAGCAGATCCTACGAGCAGTACTTC. Protein product: CASSLPSRSYEQYF.

This clone was counted between two and nine times. The V gene is TRBV27, the J gene TRBJ2-7; TRBD2 might be the D (5 bases). V was trimmed by 3 bases and J by 2 bases, leaving 8 bases between them. This CDR3 contains 13 residues. Germline V gene lookup returns CDR1 MNHEY and CDR2 SMNVEV (reference sequence). DNA for the CDR3: TGTGCCAGCAGTTTTTTGGGAGCCTACGAGCAGTACTTC. This encodes CASSFLGAYEQYF.

V is TRBV2 and J is TRBJ2-1; D is possibly TRBD1 (6 bases). This CDR3 contains 14 residues. V lost 8 bases, J lost 5 bases, and 16 bases lay in between. The germline V gene has CDR1 SNHLY and CDR2 FYNNEI. CDR3 amino acids: CASGRDNFNNEQFF. CDR3 DNA: TGTGCCAGCGGCCGGGACAACTTTAACAATGAGCAGTTCTTC.

The chain couples TRBV5-4 to TRBJ2-1; TRBD2 matches 11 bases. This CDR3 comprises 16 residues. Germline assignment: CDR1 SGHNT and CDR2 YYREEE (reference sequence). The V gene end was trimmed by 2 bases and the J gene end by 7 bases; junction bases not matched to a gene: 8. The CDR3 DNA reads as TGTGCCAGCAGCTTATTAGCGGGAGGGACGGGGAATGAGCAGTTCTTC. Its protein product is CASSLLAGGTGNEQFF.

The chain couples TRBV27 to TRBJ1-1; D not resolved. CDR1 MNHEY and CDR2 SMNVEV come from the germline V gene (reference sequence). The CDR3 has 15 amino acids. Trimming pared 3 bases from V and 1 base from J, leaving 12 bases between. In DNA, the CDR3 is TGTGCCAGCAGTTTTGGGATCCGGAGGAACACTGAAGCTTTCTTT. Amino acid sequence: CASSFGIRRNTEAFF.

The table lists this clone with a few counts. The chain's CDR3 is CASSVTVNTEAFF. DNA of the CDR3: TGTGCCAGCAGCGTGACAGTGAACACTGAAGCTTTCTTT. This chain uses TRBV9 with TRBJ1-1; maybe TRBD1 (5 bases). There are 13 residues in the CDR3. Deletions cut 2 bases from V and 0 bases from J, with 5 bases between. The germline V gene encodes CDR1 SGDLS and CDR2 YYNGEE.

The rearrangement links TRBV28 to TRBJ1-5; 7 nucleotides line up with TRBD1. Germline V CDR1 and CDR2: MDHEN, SYDVKM. The CDR3 is made up of 15 amino acids. With 5 bases clipped from V and 4 bases from J, the junction kept 8 bases outside the gene matches. The CDR3 spells CASSPHRGGNQPQHF. In nucleotides, the CDR3 is TGTGCCAGCAGTCCCCACAGGGGTGGGAATCAGCCCCAGCATTTT.

For the CDR3, the DNA is TGTGCCAGCAGTCCCACAGTCTCAAACTATGGCTACACCTTC. This gives the protein CASSPTVSNYGYTF. V is TRBV7-8 and J is TRBJ1-2, with D unresolved. With 6 bases removed from V and 2 bases from J, the gap between germline ends came to 13 bases. Germline V CDR1 and CDR2: SGHVS, FQNEAQ. The CDR3 is 14 residues long.